This TCR beta chain stems from a study of T cell responses to AZD1222 COVID-19 vaccine. On the study more broadly: Pooled together were second doses at about 4 or about 12 weeks. Study outcomes and limitations: Within unmutated variant regions lay the reported targets of nearly half of spike-specific TCRs. Baseline serostatus was positive in only 5 to 7 AZD1222 recipients.

Notes on this clone: Its specificity is unknown.

TCRdb keeps only in-frame clones here, not all; method: immunoSEQ multiplex PCR. The sample includes over 120,000 clones, approximately 85% seen only once; the top ten take around 8.6%. The length of the CDR3 is 13 residues. The V gene lost 10 bases and the J gene lost 4 bases, with 16 bases spanning the gap. Sequenced material: peripheral blood, taken on day 0 of AZD1222 vaccination. The rearrangement uses TRBV12-3 or TRBV12-4 and TRBJ1-2; tentative D call: TRBD1 (6 bases). This clonotype originated in an adult in good health. The CDR3 region has the DNA TGTGCCACTCGCCCAACAGGGAGCTATGGCTACACCTTC. Amino acids: CATRPTGSYGYTF.